The 25 T cell receptor beta chains in this list originate from one sample, sequenced in a study of CD8 T cells in Susac syndrome. Random hexamers primed reverse transcription of about 0.45 to 1 ug RNA. TCRdb itself ran the immunoSEQ multiplex PCR reads through MiXCR, one entry per CDR3 protein. The sample shows approximately 190,000 distinct CDR3 sequences, around 95% of them seen only once. The sequencing sample was made of CD4+ T cells from PBMCs. These receptors were obtained from a human donor with Susac syndrome.

The chain has TRBV29-1 and TRBJ2-2, with a tentative D call TRBD2 (6 bases). Trimming left V 0 bases short and J 4 bases short, with 12 bases between. This CDR3 is 15 amino acids long. Germline V gene lookup returns CDR1 SQVTM and CDR2 ANQGSEA. The CDR3 nucleotides read TGCAGCGTTGAAGATAGGCGGGGCACCACCGGGGAGCTGTTTTTT. It codes for CSVEDRRGTTGELFF.

A single count supports this clonotype. V gene TRBV20-1 combines with J gene TRBJ2-5; TRBD2 matches at 14 bases. V was pared by 5 bases and J by 2 bases, with 7 bases of the junction left unmatched. Germline V gene lookup returns CDR1 DFQATT and CDR2 SNEGSKA (reference sequence). CDR3 length: 16 residues. The CDR3, as DNA: TGCAGTGCTCGGGGACTAGCGGGGGAGAGACAAGAGACCCAGTACTTC. Protein product: CSARGLAGERQETQYF.

The V gene is TRBV7-2, the J gene TRBJ2-5, with TRBD2 identical over 8 bases. There are 15 residues in the CDR3. J was trimmed by 5 bases and V by 3 bases; bases with no gene match: 8. The V gene's germline CDR1 is SGHTA and CDR2 FQGNSA. This CDR3 reads CASSFGDTGGETQYF. The CDR3 nucleotides read TGTGCCAGCAGCTTCGGGGACACGGGGGGGGAGACCCAGTACTTC.

This clonotype has a single count. The J gene is TRBJ1-6, the V gene TRBV23-1, with D uncertain. TRBV23-1 is an open reading frame whose function is uncertain. The CDR3 has 15 amino acids. Trimming took off 1 base at V and 14 bases at J, with 18 bases between the two ends. The CDR3 sequence is CASSQFSDLHVTLHF. The CDR3, as DNA: TGCGCCAGCAGTCAATTCTCGGATCTTCATGTCACCCTCCACTTT.

The gene calls are TRBV10-3 and TRBJ2-7, with TRBD2 identical over 7 bases. The CDR3 consists of 15 residues. Germline CDR1 ENHRY, CDR2 SYGVKD. V gave up 4 bases and J gave up 3 bases; unmatched junction bases: 9. The CDR3 here is CAISGPAGRSYEQYF. The CDR3, as DNA: TGTGCCATCAGTGGACCAGCGGGGCGAAGCTACGAGCAGTACTTC.

The chain links TRBV12-3 or TRBV12-4 to TRBJ1-4; maybe TRBD1 (6 bases). V lost 6 bases and J 7 bases, leaving 15 bases between the germline ends. The CDR3 runs 14 residues. In DNA, the CDR3 is TGTGCCAGCAGGCGCACAGGGACGGGTGAAAAACTGTTTTTT. Protein sequence: CASRRTGTGEKLFF.

This chain connects TRBV6-2 or TRBV6-3 to TRBJ2-1; D might be TRBD1 or TRBD2, each matching 6 bases. In germline, CDR1 is MNHEY, CDR2 SVGEGT. The germline V and J ends were trimmed by 10 bases and 8 bases, with 18 bases remaining between them. The CDR3 has 13 amino acids. Here the CDR3 reads CATQGTRGYEQFF. CDR3 DNA sequence: TGTGCCACACAGGGAACCCGGGGGTATGAGCAGTTCTTC.

The gene calls are TRBV4-3 and TRBJ2-1; perhaps D is TRBD1 or TRBD2 (5 bases each). Trimming left V 1 base short and J 10 bases short, with 11 bases between. The germline CDR1 and CDR2 sequences are LGHNA and YSLEER. This CDR3 region has 13 residues. The CDR3 DNA reads as TGCGCCAGCAGCCAAGTGGGCAGGGAGGAGCAGTTCTTC. It is translated as CASSQVGREEQFF.

This chain joins TRBV12-3 or TRBV12-4 and TRBJ1-5, with a tentative D call TRBD1 (6 bases). The CDR3 runs 16 residues. V dropped 4 bases and J dropped 7 bases, with 20 bases sitting between them. CDR3 DNA sequence: TGTGCCAGCAGTTCCCTAAGTACAGGGTATGGCCAGCCCCAGCATTTT. Its translation: CASSSLSTGYGQPQHF.

The chain couples TRBV20-1 to TRBJ2-5, with 12 nucleotides matching TRBD2. This CDR3 is 17 amino acids long. Germline lookup yields CDR1 DFQATT and CDR2 SNEGSKA (reference sequence). V shed 3 bases and J 5 bases; nucleotides not matched to a gene: 13. The CDR3 DNA sequence: TGCAGTGCTAGTATAGCCCCCGGACTAGCGGGGTTGGAGACCCAGTACTTC. Translating it yields CSASIAPGLAGLETQYF.

This sequence joins TRBV9 and TRBJ2-1, with 12 bases fitting TRBD2. CDR1 and CDR2 (germline): SGDLS, YYNGEE. V was clipped by 5 bases and J by 6 bases; unmatched bases: 3. The CDR3 length is 14 residues. The CDR3 coding sequence is TGTGCCAGCAGTGCTAGCGGGGGGGCCAATGAGCAGTTCTTC. Translating gives CASSASGGANEQFF.

The chain uses TRBV30 and TRBJ1-1; 8 bases are shared with TRBD1. The CDR3 length is 12 residues. V lost 7 bases, J lost 5 bases, and 6 bases stayed unmatched. Per the germline V gene, CDR1 is GTSNPN and CDR2 is SVGIG (reference sequence). CDR3 sequence (DNA): TGTGCCTCGGGACAGGTGGAAACTGAAGCTTTCTTT. Translation gives CASGQVETEAFF.

The chain combines TRBV2 with TRBJ2-5, with D perhaps matching TRBD2 (6 bases). V gave up 0 bases and J gave up 7 bases, with 12 bases separating them. Germline CDR1 SNHLY, CDR2 FYNNEI. CDR3 size: 14 residues. The CDR3 spells CASSEALAGGTQYF. CDR3 DNA: TGTGCCAGCAGTGAAGCACTAGCCGGAGGGACCCAGTACTTC.

This chain uses TRBV16 with TRBJ1-2; weak D call: TRBD1 (6 bases). Germline lookup yields CDR1 KGHSY and CDR2 FQNENV. Trimming shortened V by 0 bases and J by 3 bases, and 8 bases separated the two germline ends. This CDR3 region has 14 residues. In DNA, the CDR3 is TGTGCCAGCAGCCAATCTCGGACAGACTATGGCTACACCTTC. The encoded protein is CASSQSRTDYGYTF.

Only one count was recorded for this clonotype. This chain joins TRBV19 and TRBJ2-1; D not certain. CDR1 is LNHDA, CDR2 SQIVND, per germline (reference sequence). V was shortened by 8 bases and J by 5 bases, with 7 bases between the two germline ends. This CDR3 is 11 amino acids long. CDR3 sequence reads: CASYSDNEQFF. The CDR3 DNA follows: TGTGCCAGTTACAGCGACAATGAGCAGTTCTTC.

V gene TRBV18 combines with J gene TRBJ2-7, with D perhaps TRBD1 (5 bases). This CDR3 spans 14 amino acids. Trimming removed 3 bases from V and 4 bases from J, with 13 bases in between. Germline V CDR1 and CDR2: KGHSH, LQKENI. The CDR3 reads CASSPSGMIYEQYF. The DNA of the CDR3 is TGTGCCAGCTCACCGTCAGGGATGATATACGAGCAGTACTTC. The variable domain in full, with the rest retrieved from reference TRBV18 and TRBJ2-7, is NAGVMQNPRHLVRRRGQEARLRCSPMKGHSHVYWYRQLPEEGLKFMVYLQKENIIDESGMPKERFSAEFPKEGPSILRIQQVVRGDSAAYFCASSPSGMIYEQYFGPGTRLTVT.

The chain links TRBV7-8 to TRBJ2-2, with a weak D call TRBD2 (5 bases). Germline assignment: CDR1 SGHVS and CDR2 FQNEAQ. This CDR3 has 15 amino acids. With 8 bases removed from V and 0 bases from J, the gap between germline ends came to 13 bases. CDR3 residues: CASGGVQANTGELFF. For the CDR3, the DNA is TGTGCCAGCGGAGGAGTCCAGGCGAACACCGGGGAGCTGTTTTTT.

In this sample, this clonotype turned up a few times. The J gene is TRBJ1-1, the V gene TRBV30, with D possibly matching TRBD1 (5 bases). V lost 4 bases and J 6 bases, leaving 9 bases between the germline ends. The CDR3 spans 11 residues. CDR1 is GTSNPN, CDR2 SVGIG, per germline (reference sequence). CDR3 nucleotide sequence: TGTGCCTGGAACCAACAGGCTGAAGCTTTCTTT. Translated: CAWNQQAEAFF.

The V call is TRBV11-1, the J call TRBJ2-1; TRBD1 aligns across 8 bases. Germline V gene data show CDR1 as SGHAT and CDR2 as FQDESV (reference sequence). The CDR3 consists of 17 residues. After removal of 6 bases from V and 6 bases from J, the junction contained 16 bases not matched to a gene. CDR3 in DNA: TGTGCCAGCAGGCCCAACGGCGGGGACAGGCCTCTCAATGAGCAGTTCTTC. Encoded protein: CASRPNGGDRPLNEQFF.

The gene calls are TRBV25-1 and TRBJ1-5, with D uncertain. There are 13 residues in the CDR3. The V and J ends lost 1 base and 7 bases respectively, with 8 bases between them. CDR1 is MGHDK, CDR2 SYGVNS, per germline. CDR3 residues: CASSELSRQPQHF. CDR3 bases: TGTGCCAGCAGTGAATTAAGTAGACAGCCCCAGCATTTT.

The rearrangement uses TRBV3-1 and TRBJ1-5; D may be TRBD1 (5 bases). Germline CDR1 reads LGHDT; CDR2 reads YNNKEL (reference sequence). The CDR3 spans 15 residues. The V end lost 4 bases, the J end lost 2 bases, and 12 bases lay between the germline ends. CDR3 amino acids: CASSPGPRGNQPQHF. For the CDR3, the DNA is TGTGCCAGCAGCCCGGGGCCTAGGGGCAATCAGCCCCAGCATTTT.

This clonotype was detected only once. This chain connects TRBV7-2 to TRBJ2-7, with D possibly called TRBD1 or TRBD2 (5 bases each). Germline V gene lookup returns CDR1 SGHTA and CDR2 FQGNSA. CDR3 size: 14 residues. Trimming took 3 bases from V and 6 from J, leaving 15 bases between them. The CDR3 coding sequence is TGTGCCAGCAGCTTCGAGGGACCTCGCGGCGAGCAGTACTTC. This codes for CASSFEGPRGEQYF.

CDR3: CASSLLGTSSEQFF. CDR3 bases: TGTGCCAGCAGCTTACTGGGGACTAGCTCAGAGCAGTTCTTC. This sequence joins TRBV7-2 and TRBJ2-1, with 9 bases aligning to TRBD2. V shed 2 bases, J shed 10 bases, and the junction held 6 bases outside the gene matches. Germline CDR1 is SGHTA and CDR2 is FQGNSA. This CDR3 spans 14 amino acids. Full variable domain (rest looked up from reference TRBV7-2 and TRBJ2-1): GAGVSQSPSNKVTEKGKDVELRCDPISGHTALYWYRQSLGQGLEFLIYFQGNSAPDKSGLPSDRFSAERTGGSVSTLTIQRTQQEDSAVYLCASSLLGTSSEQFFGPGTRLTVL.

The V call is TRBV7-8, the J call TRBJ2-1, with 8 bases aligning to TRBD2. After removal of 2 bases from V and 4 bases from J, the junction contained 19 bases not matched to a gene. The CDR3 consists of 20 residues. Germline CDR1 reads SGHVS; CDR2 reads FQNEAQ. The CDR3: CASSLYFQPRRGEKYNEQFF. The CDR3, as DNA: TGTGCCAGCAGCTTATATTTTCAGCCCCGGCGGGGGGAAAAATACAATGAGCAGTTCTTC.

CDR3 residues: CSASLSGAPNQPQHF. In DNA, the CDR3 is TGCAGTGCTAGCTTGTCAGGGGCCCCCAATCAGCCCCAGCATTTT. J is TRBJ1-5 and V is TRBV20-1, with a possible D match to TRBD1 (6 bases). The germline V and J ends were trimmed by 3 bases and 3 bases, with 15 bases remaining between them. Germline-derived CDR1 and CDR2 are DFQATT and SNEGSKA (reference sequence). This CDR3 spans 15 amino acids.